A single sample gave rise to the 9 T cell receptor beta chains below, sequenced in a study of T cell responses to AZD1222 COVID-19 vaccine. Here immunoSEQ multiplex PCR was the method, and the copy in TCRdb shows in-frame clones only, minus some. The sample lists about 130,000 clones, more than 85% occurring once. Here the sequenced sample was peripheral blood, taken on day 0 of AZD1222 vaccination. The receptors shown here come from an adult in good health.

J is TRBJ2-7 and V is TRBV11-2; D might be TRBD1 (7 bases). Germline V CDR1 and CDR2: SGHAT, FQNNGV. Trimming took 5 bases from V and 4 from J, leaving 15 bases between them. The CDR3 is 14 residues long. The CDR3, as DNA: TGTGCCAGCAGCCTAAGACAGGGAGGTTACGAGCAGTACTTC. Translation: CASSLRQGGYEQYF.

V is TRBV27 and J is TRBJ1-1; 10 bases are shared with TRBD1. V gave up 4 bases and J gave up 11 bases; unmatched junction bases: 7. Germline V CDR1 and CDR2: MNHEY, SMNVEV (reference sequence). This CDR3 is 13 amino acids long. CDR3 coding DNA: TGTGCCAGCAGTTCGCGACAGGGGGCCAGGGCTTTCTTT. Its protein is CASSSRQGARAFF.

V and J are TRBV2 and TRBJ1-5; D is perhaps TRBD1 (6 bases). Germline V gene lookup returns CDR1 SNHLY and CDR2 FYNNEI. V lost 3 bases to trimming and J lost 6 bases, with 15 bases between them. The CDR3 covers 15 residues. The CDR3 bases are TGTGCCAGCAGTGACGGCAGGACACAGGGTCAGCCCCAGCATTTT. Its protein product is CASSDGRTQGQPQHF.

The chain couples TRBV3-1 (or the pseudogene TRBV3-2) to TRBJ2-1; D not certain. The V and J ends lost 2 bases and 10 bases respectively, with 15 bases between them. From germline, CDR1 is LGHDT and CDR2 YNNKEL (reference sequence). The CDR3 length is 14 residues. This CDR3 is CASSQNALVEEQFF. CDR3 nucleotide sequence: TGTGCCAGCAGCCAAAACGCCCTAGTTGAGGAGCAGTTCTTC.

This sequence joins TRBV18 and TRBJ2-1; 8 bases match TRBD2. In germline, CDR1 is KGHSH, CDR2 LQKENI. The CDR3 spans 17 residues. Trimming at V came to 3 bases and at J to 2 bases, leaving 9 bases not matched to a gene. This CDR3 is CASSPKSQGLAYNEQFF. Here the CDR3 DNA reads TGTGCCAGCTCACCGAAATCCCAGGGACTAGCCTACAATGAGCAGTTCTTC.

The chain joins TRBV7-7 to TRBJ2-1; 14 positions agree with TRBD2. This CDR3 is built from 16 residues. Losses at the gene ends were 5 bases for V and 5 bases for J; bases not matched to a gene: 5. Looked up from germline, CDR1 is SSHAT and CDR2 is FNYEAQ (reference sequence). CDR3 bases: TGTGCCAGCAGCATCGGACTAGCGGGGGGCAACAATGAGCAGTTCTTC. Translated: CASSIGLAGGNNEQFF.

This clone came up once. The V call is TRBV4-2, the J call TRBJ1-4; D gene unclear. Between the trimmed V and J ends, which lost 3 bases and 0 bases, there was a span of 5 bases. The CDR3 runs 14 residues. Germline CDR1 reads LGHNA; CDR2 reads YNFKEQ. CDR3 region: CASSQGATNEKLFF. The CDR3 DNA reads as TGTGCCAGCAGCCAGGGTGCAACTAATGAAAAACTGTTTTTT.

The chain carries TRBV7-9 and TRBJ1-2; TRBD1 is a possible D gene (5 bases). The CDR3 runs to 15 residues. V was trimmed by 3 bases and J by 4 bases, leaving 15 bases between them. Germline-derived CDR1 and CDR2 are SEHNR and FQNEAQ (reference sequence). The CDR3 DNA reads as TGTGCCAGCAGCTTTCATGGGGGTGGGAGCTATGGCTACACCTTC. This codes for CASSFHGGGSYGYTF.

J is TRBJ1-4 and V is TRBV27; TRBD1 might be the D (6 bases). The CDR3 runs to 15 residues. V lost 6 bases to trimming and J lost 4 bases, with 15 bases between them. Germline V gene data show CDR1 as MNHEY and CDR2 as SMNVEV (reference sequence). The CDR3 nucleotides read TGTGCCAGCAGAATCACTCAGGGGAGTAATGAAAAACTGTTTTTT. This sequence encodes CASRITQGSNEKLFF.